The clone carrying this TCR beta chain was counted ten times or more. Its antigen is as yet unknown. cDNA synthesis was performed by 5'RACE with 10-nucleotide random UMIs. TCRdb reprocessed the 5' RACE reads with MiXCR, giving one entry per CDR3 protein. The data contain tens of thousands of distinct CDR3 sequences, about 14% of them singletons. The unsorted libraries were made from 2 million PBMCs kept at -80 C. These data come from a study of neurological immune-mediated disorders. Deletions cut 2 bases from V and 0 bases from J, with 20 bases between. The CDR3 has 18 amino acids. The germline V gene encodes CDR1 DFQATT and CDR2 SNEGSKA (reference sequence). The study's findings and limits: None of the CDR3 amino acid sequences of expanded clones were shared across subjects, and this suggested private repertoires in all groups.

The chain has TRBV20-1 and TRBJ1-3, with D uncertain. The sequencing sample was made of PBMCs. This TCR was recovered from a woman aged 45 to 65 with HTLV-1-associated myelopathy (HAM/TSP). The CDR3 region is CSARPYVMGIYSGNTIYF. The CDR3 DNA reads as TGCAGTGCTAGACCATACGTTATGGGAATCTACTCTGGAAACACCATATATTTT.